Listed here are 16 T cell receptor beta chains from one sample, sequenced in a study of technical replicates of blood from several donors. The table came from immunoSEQ multiplex PCR; TCRdb's copy has only in-frame clones and leaves some out. This table has about 82,000 clones, over 90% appearing once. The sequencing sample was made of T cells isolated from PBMCs. The receptors stem from a human donor in good health.

A word on this clone: The sample carries other DNA sequences with the same CDR3. This sequence joins TRBV27 and TRBJ2-1, with D perhaps TRBD1 (6 bases). CDR1 is MNHEY and CDR2 is SMNVEV in the germline V gene (reference sequence). The CDR3 has 13 residues. The V gene lost 0 bases and the J gene lost 6 bases, with 6 bases spanning the gap. The CDR3 DNA is TGTGCCAGCAGTTTATCAGGGGGCAATGAGCAGTTCTTC. Its protein product is CASSLSGGNEQFF.

The chain employs TRBV2 and TRBJ2-5; possible D gene TRBD1, 5 bases. V lost 6 bases and J lost 5, with 13 bases in between. Looked up from germline, CDR1 is SNHLY and CDR2 is FYNNEI. The CDR3 extends over 13 amino acids. This CDR3 reads CASRTTGGETQYF. For the CDR3, the DNA is TGTGCCAGCAGGACCACAGGTGGGGAGACCCAGTACTTC.

The rearrangement links TRBV15 to TRBJ2-1; TRBD2 agrees at 9 bases. The CDR3 runs 18 residues. J gave up 6 bases and V 0 bases, and 12 bases lay outside the gene matches. Germline CDR1 LNHNV, CDR2 YYDKDF (reference sequence). CDR3 region: CATSREALSGRLFNEQFF. The CDR3 bases are TGTGCCACCAGCAGAGAAGCCCTTAGCGGGAGACTTTTCAATGAGCAGTTCTTC. Full variable domain (missing parts from reference TRBV15 and TRBJ2-1): DAMVIQNPRYQVTQFGKPVTLSCSQTLNHNVMYWYQQKSSQAPKLLFHYYDKDFNNEADTPDNFQSRRPNTSFCFLDIRSPGLGDTAMYLCATSREALSGRLFNEQFFGPGTRLTVL.

The chain employs TRBV6-6 and TRBJ2-3; 9 bases are a match to TRBD1. The CDR3 loop spans 15 amino acids. V lost 5 bases and J lost 5; bases outside the gene matches: 8. The germline CDR1 and CDR2 sequences are MNHNY and SVGAGI (reference sequence). The CDR3, as DNA: TGTGCCAGCAGTCCCCGGGGACAGGGAGGAGATACGCAGTATTTT. This gives the protein CASSPRGQGGDTQYF.

The chain is built from TRBV9 and TRBJ1-2; D gene uncertain. The CDR3 loop spans 15 amino acids. The V gene's germline CDR1 is SGDLS and CDR2 YYNGEE. Trimming took off 0 bases at V and 0 bases at J, with 9 bases between the two ends. In DNA, the CDR3 is TGTGCCAGCAGCGTAGCTACAGTTGCTAACTATGGCTACACCTTC. It specifies CASSVATVANYGYTF.

The CDR3 DNA follows: TGTGCCAGCAGCCAGAACAGGGGTCCGGAGACCCAGTACTTC. It translates to CASSQNRGPETQYF. The chain joins TRBV4-2 to TRBJ2-5; TRBD1 matches at 7 bases. After removal of 3 bases from V and 5 bases from J, the junction contained 6 bases not matched to a gene. Germline V gene sequence: CDR1 LGHNA, CDR2 YNFKEQ. CDR3 length equals 14 residues.

The V gene is TRBV7-2, the J gene TRBJ2-5, with TRBD1 identical over 9 bases. Germline V CDR1 and CDR2: SGHTA, FQGNSA. The V gene end was trimmed by 5 bases and the J gene end by 5 bases; junction bases not matched to a gene: 6. The CDR3 runs 14 residues. The CDR3 coding sequence is TGTGCCAGCAGCATCCGGGACAGGGCTGAGACCCAGTACTTC. Translation gives CASSIRDRAETQYF.

This sequence joins TRBV27 and TRBJ2-3, with TRBD1 as a possible D gene (6 bases). Germline loops: CDR1 MNHEY, CDR2 SMNVEV (reference sequence). Deletions cut 2 bases from V and 3 bases from J, with 9 bases between. This CDR3 has 14 residues. The CDR3 sequence: CASSLAQGTDTQYF. CDR3 coding DNA: TGTGCCAGCAGTTTAGCCCAGGGGACAGATACGCAGTATTTT.

This rearrangement joins TRBV6-5 to TRBJ2-1, with D hard to call. Trimming left V 6 bases short and J 9 bases short, with 12 bases between. The V gene's germline CDR1 is MNHEY and CDR2 SVGAGI. CDR3 length: 12 amino acids. The CDR3 loop reads CASRGDMSEQFF. Here the CDR3 DNA reads TGTGCCAGCAGGGGCGACATGAGTGAGCAGTTCTTC.

The chain uses TRBV18 and TRBJ2-6; 7 nucleotides match TRBD1. Germline-derived CDR1 and CDR2 are KGHSH and LQKENI. This CDR3 is 17 amino acids long. After removal of 1 base from V and 1 base from J, the junction contained 4 bases not matched to a gene. The CDR3 loop reads CASSPQAGGSGANVLTF. DNA of the CDR3: TGTGCCAGCTCACCACAAGCAGGGGGATCTGGGGCCAACGTCCTGACTTTC.

This chain joins TRBV10-3 and TRBJ2-7; D is possibly TRBD1 (5 bases). CDR1 and CDR2 from the germline V gene are ENHRY and SYGVKD. There are 15 residues in the CDR3. With 3 bases removed from V and 2 bases from J, the gap between germline ends came to 14 bases. CDR3 sequence reads: CAISESLDITYEQYF. The CDR3 DNA reads TGTGCCATCAGTGAAAGTTTGGACATAACCTACGAGCAGTACTTC.

The chain has TRBV7-3 and TRBJ1-2; TRBD1 aligns across 10 bases. Per germline, CDR1 SGHTA and CDR2 FQGTGA. V was pared by 5 bases and J by 4 bases, with 7 bases of the junction left unmatched. The CDR3 consists of 15 residues. For the CDR3, the DNA is TGTGCCAGCAGCCCGACAGGGGGCTCGGGCTATGGCTACACCTTC. Translation: CASSPTGGSGYGYTF.

The V call is TRBV19, the J call TRBJ2-3; 9 nucleotides align to TRBD1. The CDR3 totals 15 residues. The V segment lost 3 bases and the J segment 3 bases; nucleotides outside the gene matches: 4. Germline lookup yields CDR1 LNHDA and CDR2 SQIVND (reference sequence). CDR3 amino acids: CASSMWGTGTDTQYF. The CDR3 DNA reads TGTGCCAGTAGTATGTGGGGGACAGGGACAGATACGCAGTATTTT.

CDR3 sequence: CASSETQGGYGYTF. The DNA for the CDR3 is TGTGCCAGCAGTGAGACGCAGGGGGGCTATGGCTACACCTTC. J is TRBJ1-2 and V is TRBV6-6, with TRBD1 matching over 7 bases. The V gene's germline CDR1 is MNHNY and CDR2 SVGAGI (reference sequence). The CDR3 extends over 14 amino acids. The junction had 7 bases not matched to a gene; V was cut back by 5 bases and J by 4 bases.

The J gene is TRBJ2-5, the V gene TRBV19; D unclear. The V gene lost 1 base and the J gene lost 5 bases, with 11 bases spanning the gap. The germline V gene encodes CDR1 LNHDA and CDR2 SQIVND (reference sequence). The CDR3 is made up of 14 amino acids. This CDR3 reads CASSIGSNRETQYF. DNA for the CDR3: TGTGCCAGTAGTATAGGGTCGAATCGGGAGACCCAGTACTTC.

The chain employs TRBV29-1 and TRBJ1-4; perhaps TRBD1 as D (6 bases). CDR3 length: 17 amino acids. Between the trimmed V and J ends, which lost 1 base and 2 bases, there was a span of 17 bases. Germline CDR1 SQVTM, CDR2 ANQGSEA. This CDR3 reads CSVEGRAGESTNEKLFF. The CDR3 region has the DNA TGCAGCGTTGAAGGAAGGGCAGGGGAAAGTACTAATGAAAAACTGTTTTTT.